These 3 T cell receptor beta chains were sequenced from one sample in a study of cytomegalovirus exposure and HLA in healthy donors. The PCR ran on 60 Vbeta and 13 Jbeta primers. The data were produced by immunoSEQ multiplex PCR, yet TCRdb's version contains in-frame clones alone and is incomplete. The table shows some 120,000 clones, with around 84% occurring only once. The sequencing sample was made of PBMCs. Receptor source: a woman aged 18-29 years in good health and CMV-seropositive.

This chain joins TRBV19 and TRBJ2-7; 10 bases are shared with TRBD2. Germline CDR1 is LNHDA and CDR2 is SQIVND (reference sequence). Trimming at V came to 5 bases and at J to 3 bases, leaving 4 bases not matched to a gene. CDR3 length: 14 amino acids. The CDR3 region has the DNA TGTGCCAGTAGTGGGCTAGCGGGGGACTACGAGCAGTACTTC. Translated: CASSGLAGDYEQYF.

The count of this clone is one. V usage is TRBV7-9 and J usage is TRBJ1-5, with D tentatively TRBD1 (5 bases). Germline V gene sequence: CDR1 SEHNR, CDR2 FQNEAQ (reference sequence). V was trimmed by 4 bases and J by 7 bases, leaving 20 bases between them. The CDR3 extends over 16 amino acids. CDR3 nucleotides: TGTGCCAGCAGCTCATTCGGAGGGACCCCGGAGCAGCCCCAGCATTTT. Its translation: CASSSFGGTPEQPQHF.

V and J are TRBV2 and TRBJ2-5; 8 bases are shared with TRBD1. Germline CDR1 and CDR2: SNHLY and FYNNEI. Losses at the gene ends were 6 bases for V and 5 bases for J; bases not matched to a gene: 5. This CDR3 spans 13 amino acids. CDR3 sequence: CASSGDRGETQYF. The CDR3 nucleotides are TGTGCCAGCAGCGGCGACAGGGGTGAGACCCAGTACTTC.